The 20 T cell receptor beta chains in this list originate from one sample, sequenced in a study of PD-L1 blockade in urothelial cancer. The time point: pretreatment peripheral blood. Assay used: immunoSEQ multiplex PCR; TCRdb lists only in-frame clones, some missing. The sample consists of under 95,000 clones, 80% to 85% of them appearing once. Sequenced here: PBMCs, sampled around atezolizumab (anti-PD-L1) treatment. Receptors were obtained from a man aged 60 to 69 with urothelial cancer.

The chain links TRBV9 to TRBJ2-7; 8 nucleotides agree with TRBD2. Germline V lookup: CDR1 SGDLS, CDR2 YYNGEE. This CDR3 has 14 amino acids. Unmatched junction bases numbered 4, after V lost 3 bases and J lost 2 bases. CDR3 residues: CASSGGLAAYEQYF. The DNA of the CDR3 is TGTGCCAGCAGCGGCGGACTAGCAGCCTACGAGCAGTACTTC. Combining the CDR3 with reference TRBV9 and TRBJ2-7 gives the whole variable domain DSGVTQTPKHLITATGQRVTLRCSPRSGDLSVYWYQQSLDQGLQFLIQYYNGEERAKGNILERFSAQQFPDLHSELNLSSLELGDSALYFCASSGGLAAYEQYFGPGTRLTVT.

The V gene is TRBV4-3, the J gene TRBJ2-7; TRBD1 might be the D (6 bases). Trimming shortened V by 4 bases and J by 2 bases, and 21 bases separated the two germline ends. Germline values: CDR1 LGHNA, CDR2 YSLEER. The CDR3 consists of 17 residues. CDR3 in DNA: TGCGCCAGCAGCCCAGGGGTGATCGGGGCCGCGGCCTACGAGCAGTACTTC. Its translation: CASSPGVIGAAAYEQYF.

The rearrangement uses TRBV29-1 and TRBJ2-7, with 10 bases lining up with TRBD1. Germline-derived CDR1 and CDR2 are SQVTM and ANQGSEA. This CDR3 is built from 15 residues. V lost 5 bases, J lost 2 bases, and 9 bases stayed unmatched. The CDR3 nucleotides read TGCAGCGTTTTTACCCGGGACAGGGGACCCTACGAGCAGTACTTC. Encoded protein: CSVFTRDRGPYEQYF.

This clone was recorded a few times. This chain joins TRBV6-5 and TRBJ1-1; the match to TRBD1 covers 9 bases. Trimming removed 6 bases from V and 11 bases from J; junction bases left unmatched: 10. The CDR3 sequence is 13 residues long. Germline assignment: CDR1 MNHEY and CDR2 SVGAGI. CDR3 in amino acids: CASRSSGQGLAFF. The DNA for the CDR3 is TGTGCCAGCAGGTCCAGTGGACAGGGGTTGGCTTTCTTT.

This rearrangement joins TRBV7-3 to TRBJ2-1, with D maybe TRBD2 (7 bases). The CDR3 has 16 amino acids. The V end lost 4 bases, the J end lost 6 bases, and 19 bases lay between the germline ends. Germline V gene lookup returns CDR1 SGHTA and CDR2 FQGTGA. The CDR3 nucleotides read TGTGCCAGCAGCTCATCTCCCGGGGGGCAGGGCAATGAGCAGTTCTTC. This translates into CASSSSPGGQGNEQFF.

The chain is built from TRBV4-2 and TRBJ1-1, with D perhaps TRBD1 (5 bases). Per germline, CDR1 LGHNA and CDR2 YNFKEQ. The V end was cut by 6 bases, the J end by 5 bases, with 16 bases between. The CDR3 covers 14 residues. CDR3 in amino acids: CASRAWGGGTEAFF. The DNA for the CDR3 is TGTGCCAGCAGAGCTTGGGGGGGAGGGACTGAAGCTTTCTTT.

The chain links TRBV5-1 to TRBJ2-3; 9 nucleotides line up with TRBD2. Germline V CDR1 and CDR2: SGHRS, YFSETQ. The CDR3 is made up of 15 amino acids. V lost 4 bases to trimming and J lost 4 bases; unmatched junction nucleotides: 7. The CDR3 region has the DNA TGCGCCAGCAGCCTTGGAGCGGGGGGCTCAGATACGCAGTATTTT. Its translation is CASSLGAGGSDTQYF.

J is TRBJ1-1 and V is TRBV6-1; possibly TRBD1 for D (5 bases). Germline-derived CDR1 and CDR2 are MNHNS and SASEGT. Trimming left V 0 bases short and J 2 bases short, with 13 bases between. The CDR3 has 16 amino acids. CDR3 bases: TGTGCCAGCAGTGAAGCGGCGGGACGGCGAAACACTGAAGCTTTCTTT. Its protein is CASSEAAGRRNTEAFF.

This clone appeared a single time. In DNA form, the CDR3 reads TGCAGCGCTGGACAGGGGACTAATCAGCCCCAGCATTTT. Residues: CSAGQGTNQPQHF. The chain combines TRBV29-1 with TRBJ1-5, with 9 bases that match TRBD1. The CDR3 contains 13 residues. Germline-derived CDR1 and CDR2 are SQVTM and ANQGSEA. V was pared by 7 bases and J by 4 bases, with 5 bases of the junction left unmatched.

The chain employs TRBV4-3 and TRBJ2-7; D possibly corresponds to TRBD1 (6 bases). The germline gives CDR1 LGHNA, CDR2 YSLEER. Trimming took 4 bases from V and 5 from J, leaving 9 bases between them. The CDR3 has 12 residues. CDR3 bases: TGCGCCAGCAGCCGGGCAGGGGACGAGCAGTACTTC. This encodes CASSRAGDEQYF.

A few counts support this clone. The V gene is TRBV29-1, the J gene TRBJ2-2; 9 bases are a match to TRBD2. CDR1 and CDR2 (germline): SQVTM, ANQGSEA. The CDR3 runs 15 residues. The ends lost 6 bases at V and 5 bases at J; junction bases unmatched: 10. CDR3 in amino acids: CSVLAGTSSTGELFF. As DNA, the CDR3 is TGCAGCGTCCTAGCCGGGACTAGCTCTACCGGGGAGCTGTTTTTT.

The V and J genes are TRBV5-1 and TRBJ2-2, with D perhaps matching TRBD1 (6 bases). Trimming shortened V by 0 bases and J by 2 bases, and 8 bases separated the two germline ends. Germline assignment: CDR1 SGHRS and CDR2 YFSETQ. The CDR3 extends over 15 amino acids. Here the CDR3 DNA reads TGCGCCAGCAGCTTGGGGACAGATAACACCGGGGAGCTGTTTTTT. It is translated as CASSLGTDNTGELFF.

The chain uses TRBV18 and TRBJ2-3; 12 positions agree with TRBD2. Germline V lookup: CDR1 KGHSH, CDR2 LQKENI. Germline trimming cut 5 bases from V and 1 base from J; bases unmatched to any gene: 13. The CDR3 spans 19 residues. In DNA, the CDR3 is TGTGCCAGCTCATTTACGACTAGCGGGAGAGGAAGGGGCACAGATACGCAGTATTTT. Translated, it gives CASSFTTSGRGRGTDTQYF.

The chain recombines TRBV18 with TRBJ1-5; the D gene is possibly TRBD1 (6 bases). This CDR3 is built from 13 residues. The germline V and J ends were trimmed by 3 bases and 4 bases, with 7 bases remaining between them. The germline gives CDR1 KGHSH, CDR2 LQKENI. The CDR3 sequence: CASSPDRNQPQHF. The CDR3 nucleotides read TGTGCCAGCTCACCCGACAGGAATCAGCCCCAGCATTTT.

This chain joins TRBV5-1 and TRBJ2-3; 8 nucleotides agree with TRBD1. V trimming: 4 bases; J trimming: 0 bases; junction bases outside the gene matches: 7. The CDR3 contains 16 residues. Germline V lookup: CDR1 SGHRS, CDR2 YFSETQ. CDR3 DNA: TGCGCCAGCAGCGACGGACAGGGTTTTAGCACAGATACGCAGTATTTT. It encodes CASSDGQGFSTDTQYF.

The table lists this clone with a count of one. V usage is TRBV19 and J usage is TRBJ2-7, with D perhaps TRBD2 (6 bases). Germline CDR1 is LNHDA and CDR2 is SQIVND (reference sequence). Trimming pared 7 bases from V and 4 bases from J, leaving 14 bases between. The CDR3 runs 13 residues. The CDR3 region is CASTGRGTYEQYF. CDR3 nucleotides: TGTGCCAGTACAGGTCGGGGGACGTACGAGCAGTACTTC.

The chain employs TRBV7-9 and TRBJ1-2, with a possible D match to TRBD1 (5 bases). The V gene's germline CDR1 is SEHNR and CDR2 FQNEAQ (reference sequence). V was pared by 5 bases and J by 0 bases, with 10 bases between. This CDR3 spans 14 amino acids. Written as DNA, the CDR3 is TGTGCCAGCAGCATCGTGGGGCCTAACTATGGCTACACCTTC. It translates to CASSIVGPNYGYTF.

This clone has more than one count but fewer than ten. This chain connects TRBV6-4 to TRBJ2-1; possible D gene TRBD2, 6 bases. Between the trimmed V and J ends, which lost 5 bases and 5 bases, there was a span of 10 bases. Germline assignment: CDR1 MRHNA and CDR2 SNTAGT. CDR3 length: 13 amino acids. DNA for the CDR3: TGTGCCAGCAGTTCGGGACTGGACAATGAGCAGTTCTTC. It translates to CASSSGLDNEQFF.

The chain combines TRBV7-8 with TRBJ1-1; D unresolved. This CDR3 comprises 15 residues. Germline CDR1 and CDR2: SGHVS and FQNEAQ. Trimming cost V 2 bases and J 3 bases, with 13 bases left between them. CDR3 DNA sequence: TGTGCCAGCAGCTTACGTGGCGGGCTCGACACTGAAGCTTTCTTT. This codes for CASSLRGGLDTEAFF.

The chain joins TRBV2 to TRBJ2-7; 7 bases agree with TRBD1. Germline values: CDR1 SNHLY, CDR2 FYNNEI. J gave up 1 base and V 10 bases, and 10 bases lay outside the gene matches. The CDR3 spans 14 residues. The CDR3 loop is CATKGTVSSYEQYF. CDR3 sequence (DNA): TGTGCCACCAAAGGGACAGTAAGTTCCTACGAGCAGTACTTC. Full variable domain (outside the CDR3, taken from reference TRBV2 and TRBJ2-7): EPEVTQTPSHQVTQMGQEVILRCVPISNHLYFYWYRQILGQKVEFLVSFYNNEISEKSEIFDDQFSVERPDGSNFTLKIRSTKLEDSAMYFCATKGTVSSYEQYFGPGTRLTVT.